Below are 20 T cell receptor beta chains sequenced from a single sample in a study of beta chain features in type 1 diabetes. The study's findings and limits: Type 1 diabetes patients had moderately but significantly shorter TCRB CDR3s in all four CD4+ subsets.

Every isolated RNA sample was fully reverse transcribed, so sequencing captured expressed TCRB transcripts. Sequencing was performed with immunoSEQ multiplex PCR; in TCRdb, only in-frame clones are kept and a portion is missing. The table has about 230,000 clones, roughly 17% seen once. No antigen is known for these receptors. The sample taken for sequencing was naive CD4+ T cells from blood. The receptor source for this set is a man aged 25 to 45 with type 1 diabetes.

Turning to this clone: This sample includes further DNA sequences coding for the same CDR3. This chain joins TRBV25-1 and TRBJ2-3; tentative D call: TRBD2 (5 bases). This CDR3 spans 15 amino acids. V shed 0 bases and J shed 0 bases, with 7 bases lying between them. The germline V gene has CDR1 MGHDK and CDR2 SYGVNS. The CDR3 spells CASSEYRGSTDTQYF. Here the CDR3 DNA reads TGTGCCAGCAGTGAATACCGAGGGAGCACAGATACGCAGTATTTT.

This chain joins TRBV4-2 and TRBJ2-7, with 7 positions matching TRBD1. Germline assignment: CDR1 LGHNA and CDR2 YNFKEQ. The V segment lost 1 base and the J segment 6 bases; nucleotides outside the gene matches: 9. CDR3 size: 15 residues. CDR3 sequence reads: CASSQAGLGGGEQYF. DNA of the CDR3: TGTGCCAGCAGCCAAGCGGGTTTAGGGGGCGGCGAGCAGTACTTC.

J is TRBJ1-4 and V is TRBV29-1; 7 nucleotides agree with TRBD1. Per the germline V gene, CDR1 is SQVTM and CDR2 is ANQGSEA. The CDR3 has 14 amino acids. J gave up 10 bases and V 6 bases, and 14 bases lay outside the gene matches. DNA of the CDR3: TGCAGCGTAGCCCAGGGGGGCCTGGGAGGAAAACTGTTTTTT. Translating gives CSVAQGGLGGKLFF.

This clone was seen more than once but under ten times. The DNA for the CDR3 is TGTGCCAGCTCACTGAGCGGGAGCATGATAAACATTCAGTACTTC. Protein: CASSLSGSMINIQYF. The V call is TRBV18, the J call TRBJ2-4; 8 bases match TRBD2. Trimming removed 4 bases from V and 6 bases from J; junction bases left unmatched: 8. Germline CDR1 is KGHSH and CDR2 is LQKENI. The CDR3 has 15 amino acids.

The chain combines TRBV30 with TRBJ2-6; D is uncertain. The CDR3 sequence is 12 residues long. Per germline, CDR1 GTSNPN and CDR2 SVGIG (reference sequence). Trimming removed 7 bases at V and 4 bases at J, with 8 bases between. CDR3 nucleotides: TGTGCCTTCGAGCTGGGGGCCAACGTCCTGACTTTC. It encodes CAFELGANVLTF.

The table lists this clone with a few counts. This chain joins TRBV5-1 and TRBJ1-4, with D unresolved. This CDR3 contains 14 residues. Per germline, CDR1 SGHRS and CDR2 YFSETQ. V lost 3 bases and J lost 5, with 11 bases in between. In DNA, the CDR3 is TGCGCCAGCAGCTCTCGAACAGAGAATGAAAAACTGTTTTTT. It codes for CASSSRTENEKLFF.

This chain uses TRBV7-6 with TRBJ2-5; no firm D call. V was cut by 3 bases and J by 2 bases, with 10 bases left in between. The CDR3 runs to 14 residues. Germline V gene data show CDR1 as SGHVS and CDR2 as FNYEAQ. DNA of the CDR3: TGTGCCAGCAGCTTCTCCGAGGTACAAGAGACCCAGTACTTC. Its translation: CASSFSEVQETQYF. Filled out from reference TRBV7-6 and TRBJ2-5, the complete variable domain reads GAGVSQSPRYKVTKRGQDVALRCDPISGHVSLYWYRQALGQGPEFLTYFNYEAQQDKSGLPNDRFSAERPEGSISTLTIQRTEQRDSAMYRCASSFSEVQETQYFGPGTRLLVL.

The J gene is TRBJ2-1, the V gene TRBV7-9, with D possibly TRBD2 on 6 matching bases. Deletions cut 3 bases from V and 8 bases from J, with 11 bases between. The CDR3 contains 13 residues. Germline V CDR1 and CDR2: SEHNR, FQNEAQ (reference sequence). CDR3 DNA sequence: TGTGCCAGCAGCTTGCGGGATACGGATGAGCAGTTCTTC. Translation: CASSLRDTDEQFF.

In this sample, this clone turned up a few times. V gene TRBV5-1 combines with J gene TRBJ1-5; 7 nucleotides line up with TRBD1. CDR1 is SGHRS, CDR2 YFSETQ, per germline. The CDR3 spans 13 residues. The ends lost 2 bases at V and 11 bases at J; junction bases unmatched: 7. CDR3 in DNA: TGCGCCAGCAGCTTTGAGGGGGCTGAGACCCAGCATTTT. It codes for CASSFEGAETQHF.

In this sample, this clone turned up a few times. The V gene is TRBV28, the J gene TRBJ1-5, with D possibly being TRBD1 (5 bases). The V gene's germline CDR1 is MDHEN and CDR2 SYDVKM. The CDR3 has 13 residues. The ends were cut back, 6 bases at V and 5 bases at J, with 11 bases in the middle. As DNA, the CDR3 is TGTGCCAGCAGGCTAGACAGATATCAGCCCCAGCATTTT. This gives the protein CASRLDRYQPQHF.

This clone was seen a handful of times. The V gene is TRBV4-1, the J gene TRBJ2-4; D not resolved. V was shortened by 0 bases and J by 13 bases, with 19 bases between the two germline ends. This CDR3 spans 15 amino acids. Germline V gene sequence: CDR1 MGHRA, CDR2 YSYEKL. The chain's CDR3 is CASSQDALDPSKQYF. CDR3 DNA sequence: TGCGCCAGCAGCCAAGATGCCCTCGACCCGAGCAAACAGTACTTC.

The V and J genes are TRBV4-3 and TRBJ2-7; no reliable D call. The CDR3 length is 15 residues. CDR1 is LGHNA and CDR2 is YSLEER in the germline V gene. The V end was cut by 2 bases, the J end by 2 bases, with 13 bases between. The CDR3 is CASSQQAVTPYEQYF. CDR3 in DNA: TGCGCCAGCAGCCAACAGGCAGTAACCCCCTACGAGCAGTACTTC.

The chain has TRBV27 and TRBJ2-5; possible D gene TRBD1, 5 bases. The CDR3 covers 14 residues. Germline V gene sequence: CDR1 MNHEY, CDR2 SMNVEV (reference sequence). With 2 bases removed from V and 1 base from J, the gap between germline ends came to 8 bases. The CDR3 DNA is TGTGCCAGCAGTTTAATAAGGGGCCAAGAGACCCAGTACTTC. Protein sequence: CASSLIRGQETQYF.

This clone was detected a few times. V is TRBV5-1 and J is TRBJ2-1; TRBD2 agrees at 13 bases. Germline loops: CDR1 SGHRS, CDR2 YFSETQ. V dropped 5 bases and J dropped 7; count of bases not matched to a gene: 3. This CDR3 spans 14 amino acids. The CDR3: CASSRTSGSNEQFF. CDR3 DNA: TGCGCCAGCAGTAGGACTAGCGGGAGTAATGAGCAGTTCTTC. Combining the CDR3 with reference TRBV5-1 and TRBJ2-1 gives the whole variable domain KAGVTQTPRYLIKTRGQQVTLSCSPISGHRSVSWYQQTPGQGLQFLFEYFSETQRNKGNFPGRFSGRQFSNSRSEMNVSTLELGDSALYLCASSRTSGSNEQFFGPGTRLTVL.

The rearrangement links TRBV6-5 to TRBJ2-3; the match to TRBD2 covers 13 bases. The length of the CDR3 is 13 residues. Germline V lookup: CDR1 MNHEY, CDR2 SVGAGI. J lost 14 bases, V lost 7 bases, and 9 bases had no gene match. Here the CDR3 reads CASKLAGGPKPYF. DNA for the CDR3: TGTGCCAGCAAACTAGCGGGAGGGCCAAAACCGTATTTT.

The sample holds a few counts of this clone. The chain combines TRBV10-3 with TRBJ2-5; no reliable D call. Trimming took off 7 bases at V and 2 bases at J, with 11 bases between the two ends. CDR3 length: 13 amino acids. Per the germline V gene, CDR1 is ENHRY and CDR2 is SYGVKD. Here the CDR3 reads CAINNRVQETQYF. The CDR3 nucleotides are TGTGCCATCAATAACCGGGTACAAGAGACCCAGTACTTC.

This sequence joins TRBV29-1 and TRBJ1-1; D is unresolved. Trimming stripped 4 bases from V and 0 bases from J, with 12 bases between. Germline CDR1 SQVTM, CDR2 ANQGSEA. CDR3 length equals 14 residues. CDR3 protein: CSVARYSMNTEAFF. Written as DNA, the CDR3 is TGCAGCGTTGCAAGGTACAGCATGAACACTGAAGCTTTCTTT.

This clone has only a few counts. The V call is TRBV30, the J call TRBJ2-5; D gene uncertain. V lost 3 bases, J lost 5 bases, and 10 bases lay in between. Germline V lookup: CDR1 GTSNPN, CDR2 SVGIG (reference sequence). The CDR3 length is 12 residues. Here the CDR3 reads CAWSQKVETQYF. CDR3 sequence (DNA): TGTGCCTGGAGCCAGAAAGTCGAGACCCAGTACTTC.

This clone was counted only a few times. The chain links TRBV18 to TRBJ2-3, with 8 bases fitting TRBD1. CDR1 and CDR2 (germline): KGHSH, LQKENI. This CDR3 comprises 15 residues. The V and J ends lost 3 bases and 3 bases, in that order; junction bases with no gene match: 5. Here the CDR3 DNA reads TGTGCCAGCTCACCTGGACAGGGTTATACAGATACGCAGTATTTT. Its translation is CASSPGQGYTDTQYF.

In its sample, this clone was seen a few times. The gene calls are TRBV5-4 and TRBJ2-5; D assignment may be TRBD1 or TRBD2 (6 bases each). The germline CDR1 and CDR2 sequences are SGHNT and YYREEE (reference sequence). This CDR3 contains 14 residues. V lost 4 bases, J lost 5 bases, and 15 bases lay in between. CDR3 sequence (DNA): TGTGCCAGCAGCGGAGGGGGTGCTGTGGAGACCCAGTACTTC. Encoded protein: CASSGGGAVETQYF.